Here is one T cell receptor (beta chain) with its context. The antigen it binds to is not known. Base qualities are not provided; no much larger clone lies one nucleotide away. For CDR1 and CDR2, the germline V gene lists SGDLS and YYNGEE. V loses 2 bases at its end and J loses 4 bases; junction bases beyond the gene matches: 2. The CDR3 contains 14 residues, cysteine and phenylalanine counted. CDR3 DNA only is kept here, 42 bases in frame from base 1. This entry is derived from a study of cytomegalovirus exposure and HLA in healthy donors listed by TCRdb under 2017. The study in broad terms: According to an earlier analysis of a few hundred of the donors, about 179 million T cells yielded 95 million to 140 million unique TCR beta sequences and about 300 Gb of sequence data. An early release that covered approximately 600 HLA-typed donors contained approximately 290 gigabases of sequencing data and about 84 million unique TCR sequences. Of the approximately 400 genotyped donors, over 70% fell in the genetic ancestry cluster associated with self-reported Caucasian donors. The aim of the study was to test whether cataloging public T cell receptors could identify signatures of past pathogen exposure. The study profiled the T cell repertoires of about 720 subjects by immunosequencing and related them to cytomegalovirus serostatus. Besides the first cohort of hundreds of subjects, a separate validation cohort made up of roughly 120 different subjects was used. To predict cytomegalovirus infection status, the study brought together high-throughput TCR immunosequencing, statistical association of individual TCRs with disease status, and machine learning. In a later analysis, previously published TCR beta repertoires from 550 to 700 donors were re-analyzed and high-resolution HLA genotyping was added so that TCR occurrence patterns could be studied. In the later analysis, no new phenotypic data were used to find candidate immune exposures; instead, reliance was placed on TCR beta sequences and their occurrence across donors. An earlier analysis of nearly 600 of the donors applied high-throughput TCR beta sequencing to assess whether each TCR beta V gene segment acted as functional or pseudogenic. Alongside the repertoire data, information on donor age, sex, ethnicity and CMV serostatus was compiled. In a later genetic analysis, genome-wide SNP genotypes for about three fifths of the 666 donors were used, and that subset was treated as a discovery cohort. Every repertoire in the discovery cohort had been generated on one and the same sequencing platform. HLA typing covered class I and class II loci at four-digit resolution. The number of typed donors differed by locus: about 629-630 for A, B, C, DRB1 and DQB1; 522 for DQA1; approximately 610 for DPA1; and around 490 for DPB1. Several DR-DQ haplotypes were treated as single units for association and clustering because of strong linkage in the cohort. On average, roughly 240,000 unique TCR beta nucleotide sequences were sequenced per donor among 300 to 500 genotyped donors of the cohort, with about 19% of those sequences being non-productive.

Results the study describes overall, beyond this receptor: Because the 87-base-pair reads could not distinguish some IMGT-functional V segments, including TRBV6-2 and TRBV6-3, those segments were excluded. In a later genetic analysis, fewer N-insertions in productive TCRs were reported among donors in an Asian-associated ancestry cluster than the 666-donor mean. A cluster of highly shared sequence variants was judged likely to be a technical artifact of the sequencing pipeline. Most CMV-associated TCR beta chains appeared to be HLA-restricted in a later analysis, and the HLA associations seemed to be driven largely by CMV exposure. Linkage disequilibrium might explain the correlated functional status among segregating V segments, but an unknown experimental factor could not be excluded. CMV serostatus was the only immune exposure information available for the cohort. A further reported finding was that TCR beta sequences accurately predicted the HLA-A and HLA-B alleles for most subjects in the first cohort. The classifier was reported to diagnose cytomegalovirus status with high specificity and sensitivity in both the original and validation cohorts. This cohort had only TCR beta chains sequenced, and the lack of alpha or paired-chain data limited which features could be detected. Several of the top co-occurrence clusters appeared to be linked to parvovirus B19, influenza, CMV and Epstein-Barr virus, according to a later analysis. Three of the identified cytomegalovirus-associated TCR beta chains were confirmed in vitro to be specific for cytomegalovirus antigens. An earlier analysis of around 600 of the donors showed that most TCR beta V segments appeared in productive rearrangements either about 87% or about 30% of the time, which broadly matched IMGT annotations. According to a later analysis, TCR association rates differed among HLA loci, with DRB1 alleles showing the most associated TCRs and HLA-C alleles showing the fewest. HLA typing was unavailable for some donors at each locus, so association tests used only the typed subset. A later analysis associated about 18,000 TCR beta sequences with specific HLA alleles at a false discovery rate of 0.05. A later analysis found that HLA-associated TCR beta chains were more clonally expanded and had lower generation probabilities than equally common non-associated chains. An association between a missense DCLRE1C variant and V-gene and J-gene trimming of TCR beta chains was found in a later genetic analysis and replicated in an independent cohort. Seventeen rarely observed V segments, including chromosome 9 orphons, were excluded from the earlier analysis of approximately 500 of the donors because counts were too low. Strong co-occurrence of HLA alleles, especially DR and DQ, made assigning TCR associations to individual alleles difficult. The study gave a list of about 150 TCR beta chains associated with cytomegalovirus. The presence/absence analyses assumed that sequencing depth was roughly uniform across donors, and that assumption may not be true. While some public TCRs were present in many individuals, most TCR sequences turned up only very rarely across donors. The authors suggested that the approach could potentially be extended to other disease states and immunological phenotypes.

Library construction relied on the immunoSEQ multiplex PCR assay. For the multiplex PCR, a mixture combining 60 forward primers for TCR Vbeta segments and 13 reverse primers for TCR Jbeta segments was used. Amplification of the CDR3 region of rearranged TCR beta genes was performed with a multiplex PCR assay on genomic DNA. On the Illumina HiSeq System, the amplified TCR beta libraries were sequenced as 87-base-pair reads. Processing in the source paper ran as follows. A later analysis tallied 80 million to 95 million unique TCR beta chains across the 666 repertoires, and around 10 million of those chains were shared by two or more donors. Raw reads were error-corrected and collapsed into unique sequences with a nearest-neighbor algorithm that merged closely related sequences to remove PCR and sequencing errors. V, D and J gene segments were assigned by aligning CDR3 sequences to IMGT reference sequences. For a sequence to be retained, a match of at least six nucleotides was required to both a V gene segment and a J gene segment. A rearrangement counted as productive if the CDR3 had no stop codons and remained in frame with V and J, and every other rearrangement counted as non-productive. Following IMGT convention, CDR3 was defined as the stretch from the second conserved V-encoded cysteine up to the conserved J-encoded phenylalanine. Sequences without an unambiguous match to a single V gene segment were excluded from the earlier analysis of over 500 of the donors. An earlier analysis of around 600 of the donors classified V segments as functional when productive rearrangements were above 56.7% and as segregating when the standard deviation between donors was above 5%. A statistical classification framework was developed to diagnose cytomegalovirus status using the catalog of TCR beta chain sequences. A later analysis assigned V and J genes by comparing TCR nucleotide sequences with IMGT/GENE-DB human TR gene sequences. Using the TCRdist pipeline, a later analysis assigned CDR3 sequences along with most-parsimonious VDJ recombination scenarios. A later analysis defined each TCR beta chain by its CDR3 amino acid sequence plus V-gene family, and excluded reads lacking a unique V-gene family. A later analysis removed over 500 highly shared, low-generation-probability nucleotide sequences to deal with suspected cross-contamination and a sequencing artifact. In a later analysis, a clonal expansion index was calculated for each public chain from normalized within-repertoire ranks of inferred template counts. A later analysis computed generation probabilities with a VDJ recombination model fitted to out-of-frame rearrangements, and checked the results against IGoR. A later analysis scored TCR-TCR, TCR-HLA and TCR-CMV co-occurrence with hypergeometric tests, applying a repertoire-size bias correction to TCR pairs. In a later analysis, false discovery rates were estimated by permuting HLA or CMV assignments 20 times. In a later analysis, co-occurring TCRs were grouped with DBSCAN, and TCRdist sequence similarity was added when clustering was performed within HLA-allele-positive subsets. For co-occurrence clustering, repertoires with fewer than 30,000 or more than 120,000 public chains were excluded, along with roughly 5 repertoires with anomalous nucleotide sharing. The source is immuneACCESS, and TCRdb retained only in-frame sequences with V and J called. Part of the clones is not carried over; for the studies checked, unresolved V genes explain less than half of this, and the remainder is unexplained. V and J calls and clone size follow that table, whereas D and trimming were derived from the DNA. The sample yields around 200,000 clones; approximately 82% were counted once. The top ten constitute approximately 1.2% of the sample.

The cohort comprised 666 healthy bone marrow donors. All cohort members were sampled while nominally healthy, although unrecorded immune exposures were likely present. The donor was CMV seropositive and belonged to the group of 270 or so seropositive cohort members. Every donor gave a peripheral blood sample, and the peripheral blood mononuclear cells from that sample were used for TCR beta sequencing. The Qiagen DNeasy Blood Extraction Kit was used to extract genomic DNA from the blood cell samples. Source material: PBMCs. The sequence derives from a girl aged 2-9 years in good health and CMV-seropositive. The chain was built from TRBV9 and TRBJ2-1, and TRBD1 matches 8 of the central bases. The CDR3 loop reads CASSVGTGYNEQFF. The nucleotide sequence reads as follows: TGTGCCAGCAGCGTTGGGACAGGTTACAATGAGCAGTTCTTC. Outside the CDR3, residues come from the reference TRBV9 and TRBJ2-1 proteins, so the full variable domain is: DSGVTQTPKHLITATGQRVTLRCSPRSGDLSVYWYQQSLDQGLQFLIQYYNGEERAKGNILERFSAQQFPDLHSELNLSSLELGDSALYFCASSVGTGYNEQFFGPGTRLTVL.